This is a list of T cell receptor beta chains from one sample in a study of T-cell memory formation after mild COVID-19. TCRdb re-derived calls from the 5' RACE reads in MiXCR, one entry per CDR3 protein. Among 470,000 or so distinct CDR3 sequences, approximately 20% were seen once, and the ten largest hold 7.5% to 9.5%. The specimen was PBMCs or a T cell subset sorted from them (not recorded which). The receptors here all came from an adult woman who had mild COVID-19 (a few samples of this study predate the infection). Cell type and time point are not known. CDR3s include the opening cysteine and the closing phenylalanine or tryptophan. The D gene is left open where the match is weak. Only part of the rows carry a size: once, few, many, or a class if the clone is expanded.

few,-,TRBV12-5,TRBJ2-7,CASGLVLTGNYEQYF,TGTGCTAGTGGTTTGGTACTAACAGGGAATTACGAGCAGTACTTC
-,-,TRBV3-1,TRBJ1-2,CASSRQIINYGYTF,TGTGCCAGCAGCCGTCAGATAATTAACTATGGCTACACCTTC
-,TRBD1,TRBV5-1,TRBJ2-5,CASSLVGQGVETQYF,TGCGCCAGCAGCTTGGTGGGACAGGGAGTCGAGACCCAGTACTTC
few,-,TRBV5-8,TRBJ2-3,CASIHIAATSTDTQYF,TGTGCCAGCATCCACATAGCGGCGACTAGCACAGATACGCAGTATTTT
-,-,TRBV6-2/TRBV6-3,TRBJ2-1,CASTSLRARYNEQFF,TGTGCCAGCACCTCGTTAAGGGCCCGGTACAATGAGCAGTTCTTC
few,TRBD1,TRBV5-1,TRBJ1-1,CASSLVQGSEAFF,TGCGCCAGCAGCTTGGTACAGGGGTCTGAAGCTTTCTTT
few,-,TRBV7-8,TRBJ1-2,CASSRQGTDYGYTF,TGTGCCAGCAGCCGTCAGGGGACGGACTATGGCTACACCTTC
-,-,TRBV7-6,TRBJ2-6,CASSLADGANVLTF,TGTGCCAGCAGCTTAGCGGATGGGGCCAACGTCCTGACTTTC
few,TRBD1,TRBV4-2,TRBJ1-3,CASSQDAQGGTGNTIYF,TGTGCCAGCAGCCAAGATGCTCAGGGGGGCACTGGAAACACCATATATTTT
-,-,TRBV7-9,TRBJ1-2,CASSRREAHYGYTF,TGTGCCAGCAGCCGCCGGGAGGCTCACTATGGCTACACCTTC
-,TRBD2,TRBV19,TRBJ2-7,CASRTASGGEQYF,TGTGCCAGTAGGACCGCTAGCGGTGGAGAGCAGTACTTC
-,TRBD1,TRBV9,TRBJ2-7,CASSVDGQGPTYEQYF,TGTGCCAGCAGCGTAGACGGACAGGGTCCCACCTACGAGCAGTACTTC
-,TRBD1,TRBV12-3/TRBV12-4,TRBJ2-1,CASSLALDRGLNNEQFF,TGTGCCAGCAGTTTAGCGCTAGACAGGGGCCTAAACAATGAGCAGTTCTTC
few,-,TRBV7-6,TRBJ2-1,CASSLGGGVDNEQFF,TGTGCCAGCAGCCTTGGAGGGGGGGTAGACAATGAGCAGTTCTTC
-,TRBD1,TRBV9,TRBJ2-1,CASSDRDRGPQGSYNEQFF,TGTGCCAGCAGCGACCGGGACAGGGGCCCCCAAGGCTCCTACAATGAGCAGTTCTTC
few,-,TRBV12-3/TRBV12-4,TRBJ2-2,CASSPPQVGIGELFF,TGTGCCAGCAGTCCGCCCCAGGTGGGGATCGGGGAGCTGTTTTTT
-,TRBD2,TRBV9,TRBJ2-1,CASSLSGRGGGEQFF,TGTGCCAGCAGCCTTAGCGGGAGAGGGGGTGGTGAGCAGTTCTTC
-,TRBD1,TRBV7-6,TRBJ1-3,CASSSSRGYGNTIYF,TGTGCCAGCAGCTCCAGCAGGGGGTACGGAAACACCATATATTTT
-,-,TRBV4-3,TRBJ2-1,CASSQDAQGSLYNEQFF,TGCGCCAGCAGCCAAGATGCCCAGGGGTCCCTATACAATGAGCAGTTCTTC
-,TRBD2,TRBV20-1,TRBJ2-3,CSASGIAGAPTDTQYF,TGCAGTGCTAGCGGAATAGCGGGGGCCCCCACAGATACGCAGTATTTT
few,TRBD2,TRBV24-1,TRBJ2-3,CATRPGTSGSGDTQYF,TGTGCCACCAGGCCCGGGACTAGCGGGTCGGGAGATACGCAGTATTTT
-,-,TRBV7-9,TRBJ2-7,CASSPSRRGSYEQYF,TGTGCCAGCAGCCCCAGCCGACGGGGGTCCTACGAGCAGTACTTC
few,-,TRBV6-5,TRBJ2-3,CASSLATGYGTDTQYF,TGTGCCAGCAGCCTAGCTACAGGGTATGGCACAGATACGCAGTATTTT
-,-,TRBV29-1,TRBJ2-7,CSVRNRDISAYEQYF,TGCAGCGTCCGAAACCGCGACATTTCAGCCTACGAGCAGTACTTC
few,-,TRBV7-3,TRBJ2-2,CASSNPPGTGELFF,TGTGCCAGCAGCAACCCCCCGGGGACCGGGGAGCTGTTTTTT
-,-,TRBV7-9,TRBJ2-3,CASTPPRADTQYF,TGTGCCAGCACCCCCCCTCGCGCAGATACGCAGTATTTT
few,-,TRBV5-6,TRBJ2-3,CASSLALGSDTQYF,TGTGCCAGCAGCTTGGCTCTGGGATCAGATACGCAGTATTTT
few,-,TRBV5-5,TRBJ2-7,CASSLERASAYEQYF,TGTGCCAGCAGCTTGGAAAGGGCTTCGGCCTACGAGCAGTACTTC
many,-,TRBV9,TRBJ2-2,CASSVQVNTGELFF,TGTGCCAGCAGCGTACAGGTTAACACCGGGGAGCTGTTTTTT
many,-,TRBV12-3/TRBV12-4,TRBJ2-7,CASSLQGSYEQYF,TGTGCCAGCAGCCTACAGGGATCCTACGAGCAGTACTTC
-,-,TRBV6-5,TRBJ2-3,CATRGLSAADTQYF,TGCGCCACGCGGGGCCTTAGCGCAGCAGATACGCAGTATTTT
-,-,TRBV11-2,TRBJ1-1,CASSLEGQLTEAFF,TGTGCCAGCAGCTTAGAAGGACAGCTCACTGAAGCTTTCTTT
-,-,TRBV15,TRBJ2-2,CATSRGATNTGELFF,TGTGCCACCAGCAGAGGGGCAACGAACACCGGGGAGCTGTTTTTT
many,-,TRBV7-8,TRBJ2-5,CASSLAPGAPETQYF,TGTGCCAGCAGCTTAGCGCCGGGGGCGCCAGAGACCCAGTACTTC
-,-,TRBV25-1,TRBJ2-2,CASSETVNTGELFF,TGTGCCAGCAGTGAAACCGTGAACACCGGGGAGCTGTTTTTT
few,-,TRBV27,TRBJ2-7,CASSLSRAGSYEQYF,TGTGCCAGCAGTTTAAGTAGGGCAGGGTCCTACGAGCAGTACTTC
-,TRBD2,TRBV20-1,TRBJ2-2,CSARGASGENTGELFF,TGCAGTGCTAGGGGGGCTAGCGGGGAAAACACCGGGGAGCTGTTTTTT
few,-,TRBV2,TRBJ2-5,CASSETLGQETQYF,TGTGCCAGCAGTGAGACGTTGGGGCAAGAGACCCAGTACTTC
-,TRBD1,TRBV4-3,TRBJ2-7,CASSPKTGGRYEQYF,TGCGCCAGCAGCCCCAAGACAGGGGGCAGGTACGAGCAGTACTTC
many,-,TRBV7-9,TRBJ2-7,CASSPVAMEYEQYF,TGTGCCAGCAGCCCCGTTGCGATGGAGTACGAGCAGTACTTC
-,TRBD2,TRBV2,TRBJ2-1,CASTDGSGRVNEQFF,TGTGCCAGCACCGACGGTAGCGGGAGGGTCAATGAGCAGTTCTTC
few,TRBD1,TRBV5-1,TRBJ1-1,CASSQDRVTEAFF,TGCGCCAGCAGCCAGGACAGGGTCACTGAAGCTTTCTTT
once,TRBD1,TRBV15,TRBJ1-6,CATSRDQGASSPLHF,TGTGCCACCAGCAGAGATCAGGGGGCGAGTTCACCCCTCCACTTT
-,TRBD2,TRBV7-9,TRBJ2-5,CASSWGLAGTKETQYF,TGTGCCAGCAGCTGGGGACTAGCGGGGACGAAAGAGACCCAGTACTTC
few,TRBD2,TRBV7-2,TRBJ2-1,CASSRLVAGSYNEQFF,TGTGCCAGCAGCCGTTTGGTAGCGGGGTCCTACAATGAGCAGTTCTTC
few,TRBD2,TRBV12-3/TRBV12-4,TRBJ2-7,CASSLGGGFYEQYF,TGTGCCAGCAGTTTGGGCGGGGGGTTCTACGAGCAGTACTTC
few,-,TRBV5-4,TRBJ2-7,CASSLAPPDGPQYF,TGTGCCAGCAGCTTGGCCCCGCCGGACGGCCCCCAGTACTTC
few,TRBD2,TRBV7-6,TRBJ2-5,CASSPSGGWETQYF,TGTGCCAGCAGCCCATCGGGGGGGTGGGAGACCCAGTACTTC
-,-,TRBV12-3/TRBV12-4,TRBJ1-2,CASQSWGAGYGYTF,TGTGCCAGCCAGAGTTGGGGGGCGGGCTATGGCTACACCTTC
few,-,TRBV7-9,TRBJ1-5,CASSLATATSNQPQHF,TGTGCCAGCAGCTTAGCGACAGCGACCAGCAATCAGCCCCAGCATTTT
-,-,TRBV6-6,TRBJ2-5,CASSYGGGEETQYF,TGTGCCAGCAGTTACGGAGGGGGAGAGGAGACCCAGTACTTC
few,TRBD1,TRBV12-3/TRBV12-4,TRBJ2-7,CASSPTSPGQVHEQYF,TGTGCCAGCAGCCCCACCTCTCCGGGACAGGTCCACGAGCAGTACTTC
many,TRBD1,TRBV5-6,TRBJ1-2,CASSWDRVGGYTF,TGTGCCAGCAGCTGGGACAGGGTTGGTGGCTACACCTTC
few,TRBD2,TRBV5-1,TRBJ2-1,CASSLFPGRSYNEQFF,TGCGCCAGCAGCTTGTTTCCCGGGAGGTCCTACAATGAGCAGTTCTTC
-,TRBD1,TRBV7-2,TRBJ1-3,CASRQQGGSGNTIYF,TGTGCCAGCAGACAACAGGGGGGCTCTGGAAACACCATATATTTT
many,-,TRBV5-1,TRBJ2-3,CASSYPSVGTQDTQYF,TGCGCCAGCAGCTACCCATCCGTGGGAACACAGGATACGCAGTATTTT
-,TRBD2,TRBV29-1,TRBJ2-7,CSARTSGGPGSYEQYF,TGCAGCGCGAGGACTAGCGGGGGCCCTGGTTCCTACGAGCAGTACTTC
-,-,TRBV7-9,TRBJ2-7,CASRPNPGTYEQYF,TGTGCCAGCAGACCTAACCCCGGGACCTACGAGCAGTACTTC
-,-,TRBV12-3/TRBV12-4,TRBJ2-3,CASSFRGKGTDTQYF,TGTGCCAGCAGTTTCCGGGGGAAAGGCACAGATACGCAGTATTTT
-,TRBD1,TRBV24-1,TRBJ2-2,CATSEFGTGVSGELFF,TGTGCCACCAGTGAGTTCGGGACAGGGGTATCGGGGGAGCTGTTTTTT